These 15 T cell receptor beta chains were all obtained from the same sample, sequenced in a study of T cells after yellow fever vaccination. Using its own MiXCR run on the 5' RACE reads, TCRdb lists one record per CDR3 protein. The sample yields 500,000 to 650,000 distinct CDR3 sequences, roughly 17% seen once. The sample was PBMCs, taken 5 to 6 days after the first yellow fever vaccination. All receptors derive from a man between 18 and 29 years old who received the YFV17D yellow fever vaccine.

This clonotype turned up a few times. This chain links TRBV12-3 or TRBV12-4 with TRBJ2-2, with D tentatively TRBD2 (7 bases). V lost 8 bases to trimming and J lost 4 bases, with 17 bases between them. The CDR3 consists of 15 residues. The CDR3 sequence: CASQLEGEGTGELFF. The CDR3 nucleotides are TGTGCCAGCCAGCTAGAGGGGGAGGGCACCGGGGAGCTGTTTTTT.

The sample holds a few counts of this clonotype. The chain links TRBV29-1 to TRBJ2-2; tentative D call: TRBD1 (6 bases). The CDR3 loop spans 15 amino acids. The V end lost 4 bases, the J end lost 2 bases, and 14 bases lay between the germline ends. CDR1 is SQVTM, CDR2 ANQGSEA, per germline. The CDR3 nucleotides read TGCAGCGTTGTATCGCGACAGGATAACACCGGGGAGCTGTTTTTT. This codes for CSVVSRQDNTGELFF.

The chain carries TRBV2 and TRBJ2-3; no firm D call. The ends were cut back, 8 bases at V and 0 bases at J, with 21 bases in the middle. Germline assignment: CDR1 SNHLY and CDR2 FYNNEI. The CDR3 runs to 17 residues. CDR3 residues: CASPVADLGFSTDTQYF. CDR3 bases: TGTGCCAGCCCGGTTGCTGACTTGGGCTTTAGCACAGATACGCAGTATTTT.

V is TRBV10-3 and J is TRBJ2-7, with 9 bases identical to TRBD1. V gave up 10 bases and J gave up 3 bases; unmatched junction bases: 4. CDR3 length: 12 residues. Germline values: CDR1 ENHRY, CDR2 SYGVKD. CDR3 region: CAKRDRDYEQYV. CDR3 bases: TGTGCCAAGAGGGACAGGGACTACGAGCAGTACGTC.

This sequence joins TRBV6-2 or TRBV6-3 and TRBJ2-5, with TRBD2 matching 11 bases. This CDR3 has 21 residues. CDR1 and CDR2 from the germline V gene are MNHEY and SVGEGT. Trimming at V came to 1 base and at J to 3 bases, leaving 19 bases not matched to a gene. CDR3 amino acids: CASSYFVSGSLAGGPKETQYF. The DNA of the CDR3 is TGTGCCAGCAGTTACTTCGTTTCCGGTTCCCTAGCGGGGGGTCCTAAAGAGACCCAGTACTTC.

The chain joins TRBV29-1 to TRBJ2-2; 7 bases align to TRBD1. Germline V CDR1 and CDR2: SQVTM, ANQGSEA. CDR3 length equals 15 residues. V lost 6 bases to trimming and J lost 3 bases; unmatched junction nucleotides: 10. The CDR3 here is CSVTRQGSDTGELFF. As DNA, the CDR3 is TGCAGCGTCACCCGACAGGGCTCGGACACCGGGGAGCTGTTTTTT.

As regards this clonotype: A read error may explain this, as a much larger clone is one base away. This CDR3 reads CASSLARDRGHEQYF. In nucleotides, the CDR3 is TGTGCCAGCAGCTTGGCCCGGGACAGGGGGCACGAGCAGTACTTC. The V call is TRBV5-6, the J call TRBJ2-7; TRBD1 agrees at 12 bases. CDR1 and CDR2 from the germline V gene are SGHDT and YYEEEE. V shed 0 bases, J shed 5 bases, and the junction held 3 bases outside the gene matches. CDR3 length: 15 amino acids.

This chain connects TRBV20-1 to TRBJ2-5; tentative D call: TRBD2 (5 bases). V dropped 5 bases and J dropped 1 base, with 17 bases sitting between them. The CDR3 contains 15 residues. CDR1 and CDR2 from the germline V gene are DFQATT and SNEGSKA (reference sequence). The CDR3 region has the DNA TGCAGTGCTGGCCTCGATTCAAGCGGCCAAGAGACCCAGTACTTC. It encodes CSAGLDSSGQETQYF.

Notes on this clonotype: One junction end does not reproduce the germline sequence, and a read error may be involved. This rearrangement joins TRBV7-2 to TRBJ2-5; D remains ambiguous. The CDR3 has 11 residues. Germline V gene sequence: CDR1 SGHTA, CDR2 FQGNSA. This CDR3 is CASSRTRERHF. The CDR3 coding sequence is TGTGCCAGCAGCCGGACGCGCGAAAGGCACTTC.

This clonotype occurred a few times. The chain has TRBV20-1 and TRBJ2-7; no clear D gene. V was trimmed by 5 bases and J by 6 bases, leaving 8 bases between them. Germline loops: CDR1 DFQATT, CDR2 SNEGSKA (reference sequence). The CDR3 is 10 amino acids. In DNA, the CDR3 is TGCAGTGCTGTGGGTAGCGAGCAGTACGTC. Its translation: CSAVGSEQYV.

This clonotype occurred a few times. The gene calls are TRBV7-2 and TRBJ2-5; a possible D gene is TRBD2 (6 bases). Trimming shortened V by 4 bases and J by 5 bases, and 14 bases separated the two germline ends. CDR1 and CDR2 (germline): SGHTA, FQGNSA. The CDR3 covers 14 residues. This CDR3 is CASSYNAGKETQYF. CDR3 DNA: TGTGCCAGCAGCTATAACGCGGGGAAGGAGACCCAGTACTTC.

This clonotype was picked up a small number of times. This sequence joins TRBV20-1 and TRBJ2-2, with 11 nucleotides matching TRBD1. The CDR3 spans 14 residues. Germline CDR1 and CDR2: DFQATT and SNEGSKA (reference sequence). With V trimmed by 8 bases and J by 6 bases, 8 bases remained unmatched. The DNA of the CDR3 is TGCAGTTCCCGGACAGGGGGCAACGCCGGGGAGCTGTTTTTT. This translates into CSSRTGGNAGELFF.

The V gene is TRBV19, the J gene TRBJ2-2; 8 nucleotides line up with TRBD2. The CDR3 loop spans 12 amino acids. V lost 6 bases, J lost 7 bases, and 1 base stayed unmatched. Germline-derived CDR1 and CDR2 are LNHDA and SQIVND (reference sequence). CDR3 bases: TGTGCCAGTAGCACTAGCGGCGGGGAGCTGTTTTTT. Its translation is CASSTSGGELFF.

The sample holds a few counts of this clonotype. This chain uses TRBV12-3 or TRBV12-4 with TRBJ2-3; either TRBD1 or TRBD2 may supply D (7 bases each). Trimming stripped 7 bases from V and 5 bases from J, with 16 bases between. The CDR3 covers 14 residues. CDR3 DNA sequence: TGTGCCAGCACCGCAGGGGGGGTAGAAGATACGCAGTATTTT. Protein sequence: CASTAGGVEDTQYF.

This clonotype was picked up many times. This rearrangement joins TRBV6-1 to TRBJ1-6; TRBD1 is a possible D gene (5 bases). The CDR3 loop spans 13 amino acids. V lost 3 bases and J lost 5, with 5 bases in between. Germline CDR1 MNHNS, CDR2 SASEGT. CDR3: CASSDRDNSPLHF. The CDR3 DNA reads TGTGCCAGCAGTGACAGGGATAATTCACCCCTCCACTTT.